Listed here are 5 T cell receptor beta chains from one sample, sequenced in a study of T cell responses to AZD1222 COVID-19 vaccine. Clones were sequenced by immunoSEQ multiplex PCR, and TCRdb holds only the in-frame ones, with some missing. The sample has 100,000 to 150,000 clones, roughly 84% seen once. The sample here was peripheral blood, taken on day 0 of AZD1222 vaccination. The receptors derive from an adult in good health.

The CDR3 loop reads CASSPPFQGAYEQYF. Written as DNA, the CDR3 is TGTGCCAGCTCACCACCGTTCCAGGGGGCGTACGAGCAGTACTTC. The rearrangement joins TRBV18 to TRBJ2-7; 8 bases fit TRBD1. This CDR3 region has 15 residues. V dropped 0 bases and J dropped 4; count of bases not matched to a gene: 5. Germline CDR1 and CDR2: KGHSH and LQKENI.

The chain employs TRBV19 and TRBJ2-7, with 7 bases fitting TRBD1. The CDR3 has 13 amino acids. Germline assignment: CDR1 LNHDA and CDR2 SQIVND (reference sequence). The ends lost 5 bases at V and 2 bases at J; junction bases unmatched: 3. The CDR3 is CASSPGTAYEQYF. The CDR3 coding sequence is TGTGCCAGTAGTCCCGGGACAGCCTACGAGCAGTACTTC.

The J gene is TRBJ1-5, the V gene TRBV28; 9 nucleotides line up with TRBD1. This CDR3 region has 17 residues. Germline assignment: CDR1 MDHEN and CDR2 SYDVKM. The junction had 10 bases not matched to a gene; V was cut back by 4 bases and J by 3 bases. As DNA, the CDR3 is TGTGCCAGCAGTTCTCGAGGGACAGGGAAAAACAATCAGCCCCAGCATTTT. Residues: CASSSRGTGKNNQPQHF.

This clone showed up just once. The V call is TRBV5-1, the J call TRBJ2-1, with a tentative D call TRBD2 (5 bases). With 4 bases removed from V and 5 bases from J, the gap between germline ends came to 10 bases. The germline gives CDR1 SGHRS, CDR2 YFSETQ. This CDR3 contains 13 residues. CDR3 amino acids: CASSLGIHNEQFF. In DNA, the CDR3 is TGCGCCAGCAGCCTCGGGATCCACAATGAGCAGTTCTTC.

CDR3 coding DNA: TGTGCCAGCAGCTCCCGCCGGGACAGCCAATATGAAGCTTTCTTT. Translation gives CASSSRRDSQYEAFF. The J gene is TRBJ1-1, the V gene TRBV7-8; TRBD1 matches at 7 bases. This CDR3 comprises 15 residues. Germline lookup yields CDR1 SGHVS and CDR2 FQNEAQ. V gave up 4 bases and J gave up 7 bases; unmatched junction bases: 12.